The 7 T cell receptor beta chains below were found in one sample sequenced in a study of T cell responses to AZD1222 COVID-19 vaccine. Data came from immunoSEQ multiplex PCR; TCRdb stores just in-frame clones and leaves some out. The data show around 130,000 clones, roughly 88% seen once. The sequencing here drew on peripheral blood, taken 28 days after the second AZD1222 dose. These receptors all come from an adult who received the AZD1222 COVID-19 vaccine.

This clone was counted a few times. The CDR3 DNA sequence: TGTGCCAGCTCACCACCCCCCCATCTAGGGACTGAAGCTTTCTTT. It encodes CASSPPPHLGTEAFF. The chain uses TRBV18 and TRBJ1-1; D gene uncertain. Trimming left V 0 bases short and J 5 bases short, with 13 bases between. The CDR3 has 15 amino acids. Germline lookup yields CDR1 KGHSH and CDR2 LQKENI.

V usage is TRBV29-1 and J usage is TRBJ1-2; weak D call: TRBD1 (5 bases). V was cut by 0 bases and J by 4 bases, with 12 bases left in between. Germline CDR1 is SQVTM and CDR2 is ANQGSEA. The CDR3 length is 14 residues. The DNA of the CDR3 is TGCAGCGTTGAAGATCCAAACAGGATCTATGGCTACACCTTC. It translates to CSVEDPNRIYGYTF.

The chain is built from TRBV11-2 and TRBJ1-1; possibly TRBD1 for D (5 bases). There are 14 residues in the CDR3. Germline CDR1 SGHAT, CDR2 FQNNGV. Between the trimmed V and J ends, which lost 1 base and 6 bases, there was a span of 12 bases. In nucleotides, the CDR3 is TGTGCCAGCAGCTTAGTCCTAACAGGCCCTGAAGCTTTCTTT. The encoded protein is CASSLVLTGPEAFF.

The chain links TRBV28 to TRBJ1-1; TRBD1 matches at 7 bases. Germline CDR1 is MDHEN and CDR2 is SYDVKM. The CDR3 runs to 15 residues. V lost 7 bases, J lost 4 bases, and 12 bases stayed unmatched. Here the CDR3 DNA reads TGTGCCAGCAACGTTGACAGGGCCGGTCGCACTGAAGCTTTCTTT. It translates to CASNVDRAGRTEAFF.

This sequence joins TRBV10-3 and TRBJ1-4; D may be TRBD1 (5 bases). The CDR3 has 15 amino acids. Trimming cost V 4 bases and J 5 bases, with 14 bases left between them. From germline, CDR1 is ENHRY and CDR2 SYGVKD. CDR3 DNA: TGTGCCATCAGTGGTGAGGGGACGGGGAATGAAAAACTGTTTTTT. Its translation is CAISGEGTGNEKLFF.

V and J are TRBV4-2 and TRBJ2-1; the match to TRBD2 covers 13 bases. The CDR3 spans 15 residues. Germline loops: CDR1 LGHNA, CDR2 YNFKEQ. V was pared by 4 bases and J by 12 bases, with 9 bases of the junction left unmatched. The CDR3 DNA is TGTGCCAGCAGCCCTCGGACTAGCGGGGGTCCCGGGCAGTTCTTC. Translated: CASSPRTSGGPGQFF.

The rearrangement joins TRBV27 to TRBJ2-1; D is perhaps TRBD2 (6 bases). The germline V gene has CDR1 MNHEY and CDR2 SMNVEV (reference sequence). Trimming removed 6 bases from V and 5 bases from J, with 8 bases in between. This CDR3 has 12 amino acids. The CDR3 sequence: CASRDYNNEQFF. CDR3 coding DNA: TGTGCCAGCAGGGACTACAACAATGAGCAGTTCTTC.